What follows are 21 T cell receptor beta chains derived from one specimen sequenced in a study of T cells in Graves' hyperthyroidism and ophthalmopathy. RNA transcripts were the template for amplifying TCR beta CDR3 regions. The study used the HTBI primer set for a first-round RT-PCR of the TCR CDR3. From the multiplex PCR reads, TCRdb called clonotypes with MiXCR, one entry per CDR3 protein. This table holds approximately 410,000 distinct CDR3 sequences, roughly 13% found once. The sample consisted of blood. Receptors originate from a woman aged 18 to 35 with Graves' hyperthyroidism.

Notes on this clonotype: A much larger clonotype is one base distant, so this may be a read error. It is likely a read error, because the conserved phenylalanine at the end of the CDR3 is missing. This rearrangement joins TRBV15 to TRBJ2-7; D is perhaps TRBD1 (7 bases). Trimming took off 4 bases at V and 0 bases at J, with 10 bases between the two ends. The germline CDR1 and CDR2 sequences are LNHNV and YYDKDF (reference sequence). The CDR3 is made up of 14 amino acids. The CDR3 sequence is CATSKEGASYEQYS. Written as DNA, the CDR3 is TGTGCCACCAGCAAGGAGGGGGCCTCCTACGAGCAGTACTCC.

In its sample, this clonotype was seen many times. The gene calls are TRBV6-1 and TRBJ1-2; maybe TRBD1 (5 bases). The V gene lost 1 base and the J gene lost 6 bases, with 15 bases spanning the gap. This CDR3 comprises 15 residues. Germline CDR1 MNHNS, CDR2 SASEGT. The CDR3 protein is CASSEGSRARDGYTF. The CDR3 nucleotides are TGTGCCAGCAGTGAAGGCTCCAGGGCGCGGGATGGCTACACCTTC.

This clonotype was picked up many times. This sequence joins TRBV5-1 and TRBJ2-3; the match to TRBD2 covers 10 bases. V gave up 0 bases and J gave up 6 bases; unmatched junction bases: 4. Germline V gives CDR1 SGHRS, CDR2 YFSETQ. CDR3 length equals 15 residues. DNA for the CDR3: TGCGCCAGCAGCTTGGAACTAGCGGGAATCGATACGCAGTATTTT. Protein sequence: CASSLELAGIDTQYF.

This clonotype was seen many times. The chain couples TRBV27 to TRBJ1-1; possibly TRBD1 for D (5 bases). V lost 3 bases and J lost 4, with 12 bases in between. The germline CDR1 and CDR2 sequences are MNHEY and SMNVEV (reference sequence). The CDR3 length is 14 residues. DNA of the CDR3: TGTGCCAGCAGTTTGTCCAGGGCGGGCACTGAAGCTTTCTTT. It is translated as CASSLSRAGTEAFF.

There are a few counts of this clonotype. The chain links TRBV5-6 to TRBJ2-7; D gene uncertain. CDR1 and CDR2 from the germline V gene are SGHDT and YYEEEE. Trimming cost V 0 bases and J 7 bases, with 8 bases left between them. This CDR3 contains 12 residues. The CDR3 DNA sequence: TGTGCCAGCAGCTTGGTTGCTAGGGAGCAGTACTTC. It codes for CASSLVAREQYF.

This clonotype was seen ten or more times. The V and J genes are TRBV18 and TRBJ1-2; D gene ambiguous. CDR3 size: 14 residues. Trimming removed 3 bases from V and 4 bases from J, with 12 bases in between. CDR1 KGHSH and CDR2 LQKENI come from the germline V gene. CDR3 region: CASSPGHGAYGYTF. The CDR3 DNA reads as TGTGCCAGCTCACCCGGTCACGGAGCCTATGGCTACACCTTC.

This clonotype has only a few counts. The V and J genes are TRBV4-2 and TRBJ1-3, with 7 bases fitting TRBD1. Germline CDR1 is LGHNA and CDR2 is YNFKEQ. This CDR3 has 15 amino acids. Trimming cost V 0 bases and J 4 bases; bases outside gene matches: 3. The CDR3 protein is CASSQEGGGGNTIYF. CDR3 sequence (DNA): TGTGCCAGCAGCCAAGAAGGAGGGGGCGGAAACACCATATATTTT.

This clonotype was counted a few times. This chain connects TRBV9 to TRBJ2-3; 7 nucleotides align to TRBD2. This CDR3 is 15 amino acids long. Unmatched junction bases numbered 1, after V lost 0 bases and J lost 0 bases. The germline V gene encodes CDR1 SGDLS and CDR2 YYNGEE. DNA for the CDR3: TGTGCCAGCAGCGTAGAGGGACTAAGCACAGATACGCAGTATTTT. This codes for CASSVEGLSTDTQYF.

V usage is TRBV29-1 and J usage is TRBJ2-5, with D perhaps being TRBD1 or TRBD2 (6 bases each). V was cut by 3 bases and J by 5 bases, with 10 bases left in between. The CDR3 runs 12 residues. Per germline, CDR1 SQVTM and CDR2 ANQGSEA. The CDR3 sequence: CSVDKGGETQYF. The DNA of the CDR3 is TGCAGCGTTGATAAGGGGGGCGAGACCCAGTACTTC.

This clonotype occurred a few times. The CDR3 DNA reads as TGTGCCAGCAGCCCGCGGGACAGGGTACACGAGCAGTACTTC. Translated, it gives CASSPRDRVHEQYF. This chain joins TRBV7-8 and TRBJ2-7; 9 bases match TRBD1. Germline CDR1 and CDR2: SGHVS and FQNEAQ. V shed 5 bases, J shed 5 bases, and the junction held 7 bases outside the gene matches. CDR3 length equals 14 residues.

At least ten counts were recorded for this clonotype. The chain is built from TRBV5-1 and TRBJ1-1, with D maybe TRBD1 (6 bases). Trimming took 4 bases from V and 3 from J, leaving 16 bases between them. This CDR3 region has 15 residues. Germline V gives CDR1 SGHRS, CDR2 YFSETQ. The CDR3 spells CASSQGDRRDTEAFF. CDR3 nucleotides: TGCGCCAGCAGCCAAGGAGACAGGAGGGACACTGAAGCTTTCTTT.

The chain has TRBV7-2 and TRBJ1-5; D is unresolved. The CDR3 is 13 residues long. Germline V gene lookup returns CDR1 SGHTA and CDR2 FQGNSA. V gave up 3 bases and J gave up 7 bases, with 10 bases separating them. CDR3 amino acids: CASSLTSQQPQHF. The CDR3 bases are TGTGCCAGCAGCTTGACATCTCAACAGCCCCAGCATTTT.

This clonotype has ten or more counts. The chain has TRBV29-1 and TRBJ2-1, with TRBD2 as a possible D gene (5 bases). V was trimmed by 3 bases and J by 8 bases, leaving 8 bases between them. Germline V gives CDR1 SQVTM, CDR2 ANQGSEA. This CDR3 has 11 residues. CDR3 DNA sequence: TGCAGCGTTGAGTTTAGCGATGAGCAGTTCTTC. Translating gives CSVEFSDEQFF.

As DNA, the CDR3 is TGCGCCAGCAGCTCGCCCTTTGGGGGGCCGGGCACTGAAGCTTTCTTT. It encodes CASSSPFGGPGTEAFF. The V call is TRBV5-1, the J call TRBJ1-1, with D perhaps TRBD1 (6 bases). CDR1 and CDR2 (germline): SGHRS, YFSETQ. The CDR3 has 16 amino acids. V was pared by 3 bases and J by 4 bases, with 19 bases between.

This chain connects TRBV6-5 to TRBJ1-2, with D possibly matching TRBD1 (6 bases). The CDR3 runs to 16 residues. The germline V and J ends were trimmed by 2 bases and 2 bases, with 15 bases remaining between them. In germline, CDR1 is MNHEY, CDR2 SVGAGI. This CDR3 reads CASSYNSRTVNYGYTF. CDR3 bases: TGTGCCAGCAGTTACAATTCTAGGACAGTAAACTATGGCTACACCTTC.

This clonotype turned up a few times. The V and J genes are TRBV28 and TRBJ2-7; 14 bases align to TRBD2. This CDR3 region has 17 residues. With 5 bases clipped from V and 1 base from J, the junction kept 7 bases outside the gene matches. Germline-derived CDR1 and CDR2 are MDHEN and SYDVKM. CDR3 DNA: TGTGCCAGCAGTCCCCGGACTAGCGGGGGGAGGTCCTACGAGCAGTACTTC. The encoded protein is CASSPRTSGGRSYEQYF.

This clonotype was counted ten times or more. This rearrangement joins TRBV5-1 to TRBJ2-3; tentatively, D is TRBD1 (6 bases). CDR1 is SGHRS and CDR2 is YFSETQ in the germline V gene. V lost 2 bases to trimming and J lost 0 bases, with 13 bases between them. The CDR3 length is 16 residues. DNA for the CDR3: TGCGCCAGCAGCTTTCAGGGGTTCACTAGCACAGATACGCAGTATTTT. Amino acids: CASSFQGFTSTDTQYF. Full variable domain (remainder filled in from reference TRBV5-1 and TRBJ2-3): KAGVTQTPRYLIKTRGQQVTLSCSPISGHRSVSWYQQTPGQGLQFLFEYFSETQRNKGNFPGRFSGRQFSNSRSEMNVSTLELGDSALYLCASSFQGFTSTDTQYFGPGTRLTVL.

The chain recombines TRBV20-1 with TRBJ1-5; 7 nucleotides align to TRBD1. V shed 0 bases, J shed 7 bases, and the junction held 12 bases outside the gene matches. Germline V gene data show CDR1 as DFQATT and CDR2 as SNEGSKA (reference sequence). This CDR3 is built from 16 residues. The CDR3 loop is CSAREEGRGLGQPQHF. The CDR3, as DNA: TGCAGTGCTAGAGAGGAGGGCAGGGGGTTAGGCCAGCCCCAGCATTTT.

This clonotype was picked up many times. V usage is TRBV18 and J usage is TRBJ1-2; the D gene is possibly TRBD1 (5 bases). CDR1 KGHSH and CDR2 LQKENI come from the germline V gene. Between the trimmed V and J ends, which lost 1 base and 3 bases, there was a span of 15 bases. The CDR3 has 16 amino acids. The CDR3 sequence: CASSPRQGWLDYGYTF. The CDR3 DNA reads TGTGCCAGCTCACCACGCCAGGGATGGTTGGACTATGGCTACACCTTC.

The rearrangement joins TRBV19 to TRBJ2-5; possible D gene TRBD1, 5 bases. V was shortened by 4 bases and J by 1 base, with 10 bases between the two germline ends. CDR3 length equals 14 residues. CDR1 and CDR2 (germline): LNHDA, SQIVND (reference sequence). The CDR3 DNA reads TGTGCCAGTAGTAGAAGACAGACCCAAGAGACCCAGTACTTC. It specifies CASSRRQTQETQYF.

This clonotype was counted at least ten times. DNA for the CDR3: TGTGCCAGCAGTAACAGCAGACGGACCGGCAATGAGCAGTTCTTC. Amino acids: CASSNSRRTGNEQFF. This chain joins TRBV7-9 and TRBJ2-1; no clear D gene. V was cut by 6 bases and J by 6 bases, with 18 bases left in between. The CDR3 spans 15 residues. From germline, CDR1 is SEHNR and CDR2 FQNEAQ (reference sequence).